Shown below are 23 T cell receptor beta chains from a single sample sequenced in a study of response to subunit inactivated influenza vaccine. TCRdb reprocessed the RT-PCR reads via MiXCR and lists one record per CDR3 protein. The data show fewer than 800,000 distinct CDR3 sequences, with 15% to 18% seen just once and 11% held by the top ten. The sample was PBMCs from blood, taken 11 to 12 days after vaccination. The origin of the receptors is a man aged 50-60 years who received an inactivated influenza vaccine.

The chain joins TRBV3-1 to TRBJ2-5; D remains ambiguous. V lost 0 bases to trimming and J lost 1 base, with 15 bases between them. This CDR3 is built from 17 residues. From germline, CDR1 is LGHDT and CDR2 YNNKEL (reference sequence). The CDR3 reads CASSQDGNKAGQETQYF. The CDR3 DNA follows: TGTGCCAGCAGCCAAGATGGCAATAAGGCAGGCCAAGAGACCCAGTACTTC.

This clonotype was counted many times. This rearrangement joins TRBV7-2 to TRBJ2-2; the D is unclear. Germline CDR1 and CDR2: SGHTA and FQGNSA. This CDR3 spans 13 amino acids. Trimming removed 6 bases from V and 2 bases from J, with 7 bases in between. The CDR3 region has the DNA TGTGCCAGCAGTCCCCGCAACACCGGGGAGCTGTTTTTT. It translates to CASSPRNTGELFF.

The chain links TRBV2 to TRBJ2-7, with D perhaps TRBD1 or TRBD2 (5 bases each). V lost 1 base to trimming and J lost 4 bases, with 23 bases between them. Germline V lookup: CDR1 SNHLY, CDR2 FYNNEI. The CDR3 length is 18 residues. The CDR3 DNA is TGTGCCAGCAGTGAAGTCTTGGTACGGGGACGCCAAGATTACGAGCAGTACTTC. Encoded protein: CASSEVLVRGRQDYEQYF.

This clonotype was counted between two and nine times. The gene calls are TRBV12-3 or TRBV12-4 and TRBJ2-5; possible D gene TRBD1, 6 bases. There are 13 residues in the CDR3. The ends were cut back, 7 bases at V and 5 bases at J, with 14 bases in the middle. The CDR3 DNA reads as TGTGCCAGCACCCCATCAGGGGATGAGACCCAGTACTTC. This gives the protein CASTPSGDETQYF.

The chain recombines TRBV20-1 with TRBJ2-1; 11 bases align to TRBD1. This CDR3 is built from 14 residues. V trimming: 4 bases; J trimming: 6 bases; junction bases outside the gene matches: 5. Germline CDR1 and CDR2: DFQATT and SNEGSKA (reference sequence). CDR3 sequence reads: CSATTGTGGNEQFF. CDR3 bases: TGCAGTGCTACGACCGGGACAGGGGGCAATGAGCAGTTCTTC.

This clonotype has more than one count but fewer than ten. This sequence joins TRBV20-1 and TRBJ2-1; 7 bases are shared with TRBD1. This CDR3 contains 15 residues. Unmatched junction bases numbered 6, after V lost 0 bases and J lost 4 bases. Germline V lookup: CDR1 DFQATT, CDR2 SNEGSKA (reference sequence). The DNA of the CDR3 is TGCAGTGCTAGAGACATAAACAGGGGATACAATGAGCAGTTCTTC. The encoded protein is CSARDINRGYNEQFF.

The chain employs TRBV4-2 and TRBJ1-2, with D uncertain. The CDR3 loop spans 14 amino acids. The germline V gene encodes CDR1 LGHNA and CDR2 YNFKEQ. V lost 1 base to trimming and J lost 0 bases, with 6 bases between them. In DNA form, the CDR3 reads TGTGCCAGCAGCCAAGTCGCGGCTAACTATGGCTACACCTTC. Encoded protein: CASSQVAANYGYTF.

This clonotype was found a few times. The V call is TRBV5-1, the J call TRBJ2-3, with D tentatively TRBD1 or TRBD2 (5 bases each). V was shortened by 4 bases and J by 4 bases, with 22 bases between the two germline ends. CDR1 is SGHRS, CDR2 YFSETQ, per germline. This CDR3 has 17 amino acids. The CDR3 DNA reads TGCGCCAGCAGCCAATACCGGGACCCTAAACGGGCAGATACGCAGTATTTT. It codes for CASSQYRDPKRADTQYF.

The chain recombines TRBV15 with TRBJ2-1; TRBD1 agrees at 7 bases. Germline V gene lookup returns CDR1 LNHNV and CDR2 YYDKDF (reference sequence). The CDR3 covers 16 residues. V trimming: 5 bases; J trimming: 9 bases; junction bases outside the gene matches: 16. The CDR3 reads CATSPGQAQIGGEQFF. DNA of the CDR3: TGTGCCACCAGCCCCGGACAGGCGCAGATTGGGGGTGAGCAGTTCTTC.

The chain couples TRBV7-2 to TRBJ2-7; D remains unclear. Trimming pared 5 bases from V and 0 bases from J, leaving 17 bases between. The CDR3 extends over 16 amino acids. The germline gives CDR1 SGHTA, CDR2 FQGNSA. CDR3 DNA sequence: TGTGCCAGCAGCCAGTACGGCGGACCTAGCTCCTACGAGCAGTACTTC. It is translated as CASSQYGGPSSYEQYF.

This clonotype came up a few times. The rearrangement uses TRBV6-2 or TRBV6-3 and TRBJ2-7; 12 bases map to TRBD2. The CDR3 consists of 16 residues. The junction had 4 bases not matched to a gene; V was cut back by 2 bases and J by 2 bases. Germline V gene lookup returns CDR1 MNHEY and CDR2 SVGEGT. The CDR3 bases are TGTGCCAGCAGTTACCGCGGACTAGCGGGACCCTACGAGCAGTACTTC. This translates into CASSYRGLAGPYEQYF.

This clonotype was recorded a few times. CDR3 region: CASSPASGILLTSTDTQYF. The CDR3 DNA is TGTGCCAGCTCACCGGCTAGCGGGATACTCCTAACTAGCACAGATACGCAGTATTTT. The gene calls are TRBV18 and TRBJ2-3; 9 nucleotides match TRBD2. CDR1 and CDR2 (germline): KGHSH, LQKENI. Losses at the gene ends were 3 bases for V and 0 bases for J; bases not matched to a gene: 13. The CDR3 has 19 amino acids.

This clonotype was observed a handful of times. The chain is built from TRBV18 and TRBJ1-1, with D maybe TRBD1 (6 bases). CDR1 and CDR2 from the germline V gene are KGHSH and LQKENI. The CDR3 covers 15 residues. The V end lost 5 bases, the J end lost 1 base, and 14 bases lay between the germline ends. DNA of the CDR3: TGTGCCAGCTCAGCAGGGGAAGGCACGAACACTGAAGCTTTCTTT. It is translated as CASSAGEGTNTEAFF.

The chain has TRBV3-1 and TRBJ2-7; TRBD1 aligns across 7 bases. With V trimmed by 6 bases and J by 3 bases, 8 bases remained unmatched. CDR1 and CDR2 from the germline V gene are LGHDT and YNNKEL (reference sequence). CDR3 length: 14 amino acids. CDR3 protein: CASSPFGQDYEQYF. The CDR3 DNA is TGTGCCAGCAGTCCCTTTGGACAGGACTACGAGCAGTACTTC.

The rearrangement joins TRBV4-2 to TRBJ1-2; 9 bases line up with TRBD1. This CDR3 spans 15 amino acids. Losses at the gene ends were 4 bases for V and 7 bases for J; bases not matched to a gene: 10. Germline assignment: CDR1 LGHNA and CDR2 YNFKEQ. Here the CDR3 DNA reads TGTGCCAGCAGCCTTGGACAGGGGCGAGGAGTTGGCTACACCTTC. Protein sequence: CASSLGQGRGVGYTF.

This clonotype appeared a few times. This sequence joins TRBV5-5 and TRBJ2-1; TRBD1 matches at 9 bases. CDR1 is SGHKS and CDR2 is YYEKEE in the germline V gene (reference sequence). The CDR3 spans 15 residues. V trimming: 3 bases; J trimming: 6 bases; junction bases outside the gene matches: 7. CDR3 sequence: CASSWGTGQRNEQFF. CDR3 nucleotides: TGTGCCAGCAGCTGGGGGACAGGGCAGCGCAATGAGCAGTTCTTC.

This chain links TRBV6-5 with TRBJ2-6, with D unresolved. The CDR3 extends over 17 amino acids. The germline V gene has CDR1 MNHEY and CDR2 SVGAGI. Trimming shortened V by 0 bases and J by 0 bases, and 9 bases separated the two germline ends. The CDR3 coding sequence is TGTGCCAGCAGTTACTCGGGTCCGATCTCTGGGGCCAACGTCCTGACTTTC. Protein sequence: CASSYSGPISGANVLTF.

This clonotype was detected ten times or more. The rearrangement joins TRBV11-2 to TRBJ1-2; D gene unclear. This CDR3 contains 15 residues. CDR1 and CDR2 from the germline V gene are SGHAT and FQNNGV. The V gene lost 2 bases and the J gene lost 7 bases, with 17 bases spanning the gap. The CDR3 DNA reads TGTGCCAGCAGCTTATCCGACATTATGGCAGGTGGCTACACCTTC. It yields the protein CASSLSDIMAGGYTF. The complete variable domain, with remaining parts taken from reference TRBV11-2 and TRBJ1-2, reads EAGVAQSPRYKIIEKRQSVAFWCNPISGHATLYWYQQILGQGPKLLIQFQNNGVVDDSQLPKDRFSAERLKGVDSTLKIQPAKLEDSAVYLCASSLSDIMAGGYTFGSGTRLTVV.

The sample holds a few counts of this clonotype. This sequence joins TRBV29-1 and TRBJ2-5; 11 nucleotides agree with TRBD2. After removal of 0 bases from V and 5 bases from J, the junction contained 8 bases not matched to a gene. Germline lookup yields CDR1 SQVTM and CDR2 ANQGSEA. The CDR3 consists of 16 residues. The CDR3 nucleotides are TGCAGCGTTGAAGATCCGGCTAGCGGGAGGATGGAGACCCAGTACTTC. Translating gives CSVEDPASGRMETQYF.

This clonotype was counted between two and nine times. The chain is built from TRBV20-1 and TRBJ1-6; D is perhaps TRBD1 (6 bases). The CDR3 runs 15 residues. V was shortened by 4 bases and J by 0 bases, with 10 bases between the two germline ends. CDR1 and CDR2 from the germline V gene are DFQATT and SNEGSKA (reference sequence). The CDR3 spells CSAKTGSSYNSPLHF. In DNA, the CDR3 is TGCAGTGCTAAAACAGGGAGCTCCTATAATTCACCCCTCCACTTT.

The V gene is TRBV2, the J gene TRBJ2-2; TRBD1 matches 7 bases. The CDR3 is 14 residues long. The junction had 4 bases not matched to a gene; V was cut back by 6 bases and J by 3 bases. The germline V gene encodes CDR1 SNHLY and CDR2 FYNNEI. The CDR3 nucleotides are TGTGCCAGCAGGTCCGGGACAGACACCGGGGAGCTGTTTTTT. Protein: CASRSGTDTGELFF.

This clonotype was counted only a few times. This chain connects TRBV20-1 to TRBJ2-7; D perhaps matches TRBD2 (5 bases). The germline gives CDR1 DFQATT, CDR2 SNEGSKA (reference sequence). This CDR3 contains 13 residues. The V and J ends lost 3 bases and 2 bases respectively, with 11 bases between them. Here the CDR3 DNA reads TGCAGTGCTAGTCGACTAACGACCTACGAGCAGTACTTC. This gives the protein CSASRLTTYEQYF.

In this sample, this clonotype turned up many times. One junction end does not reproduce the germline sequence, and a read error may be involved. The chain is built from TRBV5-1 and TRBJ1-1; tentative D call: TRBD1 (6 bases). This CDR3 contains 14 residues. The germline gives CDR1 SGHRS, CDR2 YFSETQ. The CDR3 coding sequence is TGTGCCAGCAGTCCCGGGACATTGAACACTGAAGCTTTCTTT. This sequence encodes CASSPGTLNTEAFF.